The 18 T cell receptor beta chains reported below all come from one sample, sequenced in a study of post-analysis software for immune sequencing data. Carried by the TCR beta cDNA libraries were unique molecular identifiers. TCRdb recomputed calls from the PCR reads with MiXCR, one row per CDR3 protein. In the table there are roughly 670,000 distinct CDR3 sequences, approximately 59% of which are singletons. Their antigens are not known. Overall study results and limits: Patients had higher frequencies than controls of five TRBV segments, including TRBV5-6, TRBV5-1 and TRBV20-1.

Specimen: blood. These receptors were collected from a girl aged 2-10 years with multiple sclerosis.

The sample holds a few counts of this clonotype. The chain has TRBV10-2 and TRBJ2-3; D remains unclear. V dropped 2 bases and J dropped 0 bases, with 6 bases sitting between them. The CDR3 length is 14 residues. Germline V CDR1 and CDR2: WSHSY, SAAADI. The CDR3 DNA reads TGCGCCAGCAGTGAGCAGCCGAGCACAGATACGCAGTATTTT. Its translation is CASSEQPSTDTQYF.

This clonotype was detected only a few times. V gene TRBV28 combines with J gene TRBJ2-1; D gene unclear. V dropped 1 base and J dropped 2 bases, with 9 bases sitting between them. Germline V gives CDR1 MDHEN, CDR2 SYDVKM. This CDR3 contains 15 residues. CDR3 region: CASSLYSATYNEQFF. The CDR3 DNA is TGTGCCAGCAGTTTATACTCGGCGACCTACAATGAGCAGTTCTTC.

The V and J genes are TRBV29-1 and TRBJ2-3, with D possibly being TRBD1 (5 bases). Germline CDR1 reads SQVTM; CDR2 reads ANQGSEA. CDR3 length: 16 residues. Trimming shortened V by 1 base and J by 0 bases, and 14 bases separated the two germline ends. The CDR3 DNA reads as TGCAGCGTTGAAGGGGGCTTAGAGGCGAGCACAGATACGCAGTATTTT. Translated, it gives CSVEGGLEASTDTQYF.

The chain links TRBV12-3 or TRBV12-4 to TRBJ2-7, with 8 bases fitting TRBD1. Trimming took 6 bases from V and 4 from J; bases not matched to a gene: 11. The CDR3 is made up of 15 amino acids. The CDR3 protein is CASSLGTGKGYEQYF. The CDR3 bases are TGTGCCAGCAGCCTCGGGACAGGAAAAGGGTACGAGCAGTACTTC.

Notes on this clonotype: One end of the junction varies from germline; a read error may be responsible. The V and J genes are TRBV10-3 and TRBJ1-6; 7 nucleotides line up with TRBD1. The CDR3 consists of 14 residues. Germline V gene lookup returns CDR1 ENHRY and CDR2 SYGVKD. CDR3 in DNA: TGTGCCGTCAGGGGGGATTCCTATAATTCACCCCTCCACTTT. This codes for CAVRGDSYNSPLHF.

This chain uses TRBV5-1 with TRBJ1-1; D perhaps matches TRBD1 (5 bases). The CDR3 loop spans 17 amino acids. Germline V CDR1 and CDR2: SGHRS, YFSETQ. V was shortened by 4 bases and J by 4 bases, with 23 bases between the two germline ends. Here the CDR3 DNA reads TGCGCCAGCAGCGCACTACCTGGGGCAGGTGGTGCCACTGAAGCTTTCTTT. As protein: CASSALPGAGGATEAFF.

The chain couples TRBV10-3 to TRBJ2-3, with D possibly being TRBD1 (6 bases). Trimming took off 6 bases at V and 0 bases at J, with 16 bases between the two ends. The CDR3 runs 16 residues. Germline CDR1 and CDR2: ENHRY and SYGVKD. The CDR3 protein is CAISGQTGASTDTQYF. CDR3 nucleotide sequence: TGTGCCATCAGCGGGCAGACAGGCGCTAGCACAGATACGCAGTATTTT.

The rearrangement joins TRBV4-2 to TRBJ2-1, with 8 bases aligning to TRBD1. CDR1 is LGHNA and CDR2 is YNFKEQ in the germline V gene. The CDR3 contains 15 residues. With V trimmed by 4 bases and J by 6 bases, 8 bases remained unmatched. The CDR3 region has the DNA TGTGCCAGCAGCCCCCCGGACAGGGCCGGCAATGAGCAGTTCTTC. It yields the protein CASSPPDRAGNEQFF.

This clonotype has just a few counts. The CDR3 reads CASSQEPPEEQFF. In DNA, the CDR3 is TGTGCCAGCAGCCAAGAACCCCCAGAAGAGCAGTTCTTC. The chain uses TRBV4-2 and TRBJ2-1; D unclear. CDR1 is LGHNA, CDR2 YNFKEQ, per germline. Trimming pared 0 bases from V and 10 bases from J, leaving 10 bases between. The CDR3 extends over 13 amino acids.

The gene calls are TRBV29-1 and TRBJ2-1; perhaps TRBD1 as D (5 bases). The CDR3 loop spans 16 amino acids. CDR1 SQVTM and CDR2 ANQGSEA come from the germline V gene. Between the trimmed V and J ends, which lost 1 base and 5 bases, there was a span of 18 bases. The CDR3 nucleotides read TGCAGCGTTGAAGTTTATCTGGGTCAGACAGACAATGAGCAGTTCTTC. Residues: CSVEVYLGQTDNEQFF.

For the CDR3, the DNA is TGTGCCATCAGTGAGAGCGGTAGGGAGAACACTGAAGCTTTCTTT. This codes for CAISESGRENTEAFF. The V call is TRBV10-3, the J call TRBJ1-1; D is undetermined. The germline V gene has CDR1 ENHRY and CDR2 SYGVKD. This CDR3 comprises 15 residues. Deletions cut 2 bases from V and 1 base from J, with 11 bases between.

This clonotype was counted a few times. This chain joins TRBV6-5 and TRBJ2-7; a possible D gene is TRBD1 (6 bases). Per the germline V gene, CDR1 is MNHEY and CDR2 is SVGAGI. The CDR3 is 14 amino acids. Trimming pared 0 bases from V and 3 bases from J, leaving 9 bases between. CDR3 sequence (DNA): TGTGCCAGCAGTTACTCGGGACAACACTACGAGCAGTACTTC. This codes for CASSYSGQHYEQYF.

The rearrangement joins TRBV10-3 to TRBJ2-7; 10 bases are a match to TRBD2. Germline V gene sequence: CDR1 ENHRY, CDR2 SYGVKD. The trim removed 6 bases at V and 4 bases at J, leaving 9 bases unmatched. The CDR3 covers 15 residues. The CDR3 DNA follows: TGTGCCATCAGGGGGACTAGCGACGCCTCTTACGAGCAGTACTTC. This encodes CAIRGTSDASYEQYF.

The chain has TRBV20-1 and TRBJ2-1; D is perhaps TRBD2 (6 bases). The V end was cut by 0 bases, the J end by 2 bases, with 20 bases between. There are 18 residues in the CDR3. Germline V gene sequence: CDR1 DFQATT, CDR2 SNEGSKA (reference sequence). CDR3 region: CSARDLVWGERTYNEQFF. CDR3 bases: TGCAGTGCTAGAGATCTTGTCTGGGGGGAGCGAACCTACAATGAGCAGTTCTTC.

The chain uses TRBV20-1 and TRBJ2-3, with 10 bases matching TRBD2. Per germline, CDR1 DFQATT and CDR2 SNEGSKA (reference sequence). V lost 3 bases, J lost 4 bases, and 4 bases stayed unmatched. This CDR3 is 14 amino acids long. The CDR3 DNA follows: TGCAGTGCTAGTGAAGCGGGGGGGGCAGATACGCAGTATTTT. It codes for CSASEAGGADTQYF.

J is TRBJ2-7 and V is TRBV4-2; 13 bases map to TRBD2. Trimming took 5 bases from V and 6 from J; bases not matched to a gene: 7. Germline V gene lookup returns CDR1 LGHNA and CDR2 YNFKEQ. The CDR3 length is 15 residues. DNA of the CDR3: TGTGCCAGCAGCACACTAGCGGGAGGGCCGCTCGAGCAGTACTTC. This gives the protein CASSTLAGGPLEQYF.

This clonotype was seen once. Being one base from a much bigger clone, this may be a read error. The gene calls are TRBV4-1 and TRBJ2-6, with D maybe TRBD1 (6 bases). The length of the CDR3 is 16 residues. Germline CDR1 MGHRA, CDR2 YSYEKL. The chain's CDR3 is CASSHSTGSGAHVLTF. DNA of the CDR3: TGCGCCAGCAGCCACTCCACAGGGTCCGGGGCCCACGTCCTGACTTTC.

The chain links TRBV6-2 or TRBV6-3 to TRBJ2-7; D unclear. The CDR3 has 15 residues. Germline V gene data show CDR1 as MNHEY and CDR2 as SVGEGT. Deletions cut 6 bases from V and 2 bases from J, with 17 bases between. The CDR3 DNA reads TGTGCCAGCAGCCTCCGGACGGAAGCTCCCTACGAGCAGTACTTC. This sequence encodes CASSLRTEAPYEQYF.